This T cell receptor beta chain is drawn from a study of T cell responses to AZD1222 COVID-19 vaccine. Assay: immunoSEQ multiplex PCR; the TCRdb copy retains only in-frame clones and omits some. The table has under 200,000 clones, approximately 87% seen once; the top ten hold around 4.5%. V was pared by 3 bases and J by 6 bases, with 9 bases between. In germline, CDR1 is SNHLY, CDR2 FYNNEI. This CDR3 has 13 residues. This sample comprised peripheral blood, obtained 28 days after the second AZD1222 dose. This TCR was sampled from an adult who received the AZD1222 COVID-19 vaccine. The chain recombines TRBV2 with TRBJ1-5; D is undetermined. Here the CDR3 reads CASSDEGGQPQHF. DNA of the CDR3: TGTGCCAGCAGTGATGAGGGAGGTCAGCCCCAGCATTTT.